This is a list of T cell receptor beta chains from one sample in a study of shared clonotypes between healthy human individuals. Here immunoSEQ multiplex PCR was the method, and the copy in TCRdb shows in-frame clones only, minus some. The sample contains millions of clones, 85% to 95% of which appear only once. Input material: naive CD8+ T cells sorted from blood. These receptor sequences come from a man aged 18-30 years in good health. The CDR3 runs from the conserved cysteine through the conserved F or W. The order of the fields is clone size, V gene, D gene, J gene, CDR3 DNA, CDR3 protein. A D gene is named only where the DNA matches it firmly. Size is omitted from some rows. Given values are once, few, many or a class for expanded clones.

NA	TRBV4-1	TRBD2	TRBJ2-7	TGCGCCAGCAGCCAAGATGGGGTAAATAGCGGGAGTTACGAGCAGTACTTC	CASSQDGVNSGSYEQYF
NA	TRBV7-2	TRBD2	TRBJ2-2	TGTGCCAGCAGCTTATATCGAAAACTAGCGGCCGCCGGGGAGCTGTTTTTT	CASSLYRKLAAAGELFF
NA	TRBV25-1	NA	TRBJ2-1	TGTGCCAGCAGTGACCCTCGGTGGGGGCATGAGCAGTTCTTC	CASSDPRWGHEQFF
few	TRBV28	NA	TRBJ1-3	TGTGCCAGCAGGTCGCAGGGAAACACCATATATTTT	CASRSQGNTIYF
NA	TRBV10-2	TRBD2	TRBJ2-7	TGCGCCACCTCTAGCGGGACGACCTACGAGCAGTACTTC	CATSSGTTYEQYF
once	TRBV7-9	NA	TRBJ1-4	TGTGCCAGCAGCTTAGTTGACGGCGCAACTAATGAAAAACTGTTTTTT	CASSLVDGATNEKLFF
NA	TRBV11-2	TRBD2	TRBJ2-3	TGTGCCAGCAGCTTAGCGGCTAGCGGGGTATATACAGATACGCAGTATTTT	CASSLAASGVYTDTQYF
NA	TRBV4-3	TRBD2	TRBJ2-3	TGCGCCAGCAGCCCCGACAGGAATCTAGCGGGGCGGGCGCAGTATTTT	CASSPDRNLAGRAQYF
NA	TRBV29-1	NA	TRBJ2-1	TGCAGCGTTTCTATGAGCTCCTACAATGAGCAGTTCTTC	CSVSMSSYNEQFF
NA	TRBV11-2	NA	TRBJ2-5	TGTGCCAGCAGCTTAGATACAGGGTTGTTGGAGACCCAGTACTTC	CASSLDTGLLETQYF
NA	TRBV5-8	NA	TRBJ1-2	TGTGCCAGCCGCGGTCGGGGTGACTATGGCTACACCTTC	CASRGRGDYGYTF
once	TRBV6-1	TRBD2	TRBJ2-3	TGTGCCAGTGGTAGACTAGCGGGGGGCTCAGATACGCAGTATTTT	CASGRLAGGSDTQYF
NA	TRBV5-1	TRBD2	TRBJ2-3	TGCGCCAGCAGCTCCGGGACTAGCGGCCAAGGGAATACGCAGTATTTT	CASSSGTSGQGNTQYF
NA	TRBV7-9	TRBD1	TRBJ2-7	TGTGCCAGCAGCCTCTGGACAGGGGCTTCCTACGAGCAGTACTTC	CASSLWTGASYEQYF
NA	TRBV4-1	TRBD2	TRBJ2-7	TGCGCCAGCAGCTTTCCGGGGGGGGCGCAGGACGAGCAGTACTTC	CASSFPGGAQDEQYF
NA	TRBV27	NA	TRBJ1-5	TGTGCCAGCAGTGAGGGGGATCAGCCCCAGCATTTT	CASSEGDQPQHF
NA	TRBV13	TRBD2	TRBJ2-3	TGTGCCAGCAGCCTGGGACTAGCGGGGGGTTCCCAATTCGTTACAGATACGCAGTATTTT	CASSLGLAGGSQFVTDTQYF
NA	TRBV25-1	TRBD2	TRBJ2-3	TGTGCCAGCTCAGGACTAGCTAGCACAGATACGCAGTATTTT	CASSGLASTDTQYF
NA	TRBV30	TRBD2	TRBJ2-3	TGTGCCTGGACCATAGCGGGGGGCACAGATACGCAGTATTTT	CAWTIAGGTDTQYF
NA	TRBV28	NA	TRBJ2-7	TGTGCCAGCAGTTTATCTGGGAGCTCCTACGAGCAGTACTTC	CASSLSGSSYEQYF
NA	TRBV27	NA	TRBJ1-1	TGTGCCAGCAGTTTGGGGATGGGGGCGAACACTGAAGCTTTCTTT	CASSLGMGANTEAFF
NA	TRBV9	TRBD1	TRBJ2-2	TGTGCCAGCAGCGTAGGTGGGGGACAGGCCGGGGAGCTGTTTTTT	CASSVGGGQAGELFF
NA	TRBV7-6	NA	TRBJ2-5	TGTGCCAGCAGCTTAAACGTTACCCGACAAGAGACCCAGTACTTC	CASSLNVTRQETQYF
NA	TRBV19	TRBD1	TRBJ1-1	TGTGCCAGTAGTATCGGGACAGGGTATATTGAAGCTTTCTTT	CASSIGTGYIEAFF
NA	TRBV4-1	TRBD1	TRBJ2-5	TGCGCCAGCAGCCCCATACAGGGGGCCGAAGGGACCCAGTACTTC	CASSPIQGAEGTQYF
NA	TRBV5-1	NA	TRBJ2-3	TGCGCCAGCAGCTTGGCCGAGTGGGACGTCACAGATACGCAGTATTTT	CASSLAEWDVTDTQYF
NA	TRBV6-1	NA	TRBJ1-1	TGTGCCAGCAGTGGGTTAGGACCGAACACTGAAGCTTTCTTT	CASSGLGPNTEAFF
NA	TRBV6-5	NA	TRBJ2-7	TGTGCCAGCAGTTATGAGGCAGCGGACCACGAGCAGTACTTC	CASSYEAADHEQYF
NA	TRBV5-1	NA	TRBJ2-1	TGCGCCAGCAGCTTGGTTGGCGGGGATGAGCAGTTCTTC	CASSLVGGDEQFF
NA	TRBV29-1	TRBD2	TRBJ2-7	TGCAGCGTTGAGACCCCTAGCGGGAGGGACAGCTCCTACGAGCAGTACTTC	CSVETPSGRDSSYEQYF
NA	TRBV9	NA	TRBJ2-1	TGTGCCAGCAGCGCCAGGGGTAGCGCCTACAATGAGCAGTTCTTC	CASSARGSAYNEQFF
NA	TRBV7-9	NA	TRBJ2-7	TGTGCCAGCAGCCCCGGGCCTGGCGGCTACGAGCAGTACTTC	CASSPGPGGYEQYF
NA	TRBV4-1	NA	TRBJ2-7	TGCGCCAGCAGCCCTCAAAGGCGGAACTACGAGCAGTACTTC	CASSPQRRNYEQYF
NA	TRBV4-1	NA	TRBJ2-7	TGCGCCAGCAGCCAGGGTTTAAGCTCCTACGAGCAGTACTTC	CASSQGLSSYEQYF
NA	TRBV6-6	NA	TRBJ1-2	TGTGCCAGCAGTTACGGGGGAAAGGACTATGGCTACACCTTC	CASSYGGKDYGYTF
NA	TRBV6-6	NA	TRBJ2-1	TGTGCCAGCAGTTACTCCGGGAAGTACAATGAGCAGTTCTTC	CASSYSGKYNEQFF
NA	TRBV27	NA	TRBJ2-7	TGTGCCAGCAGTTTATCGGCGGGGGCCCGGACCTACGAGCAGTACTTC	CASSLSAGARTYEQYF
NA	TRBV30	NA	TRBJ2-3	TGTGCCTGGAGTATTATTAACCCAGTAACAGATACGCAGTATTTT	CAWSIINPVTDTQYF